The sequence of this T cell receptor beta chain was determined in a study of spatial heterogeneity in lung cancer. The wider study: Sequenced follow-up PBMC samples came a median of around 2 years after resection, where available.

Time point: blood at routine non-recurrence follow-up after resection. Whole RNA, isolated from tumor, nontumor lung or frozen PBMC, was sequenced without prior sorting. TCR cDNA molecules each carried a unique molecular identifier. One entry per CDR3 protein results from TCRdb running MiXCR on the 5' RACE reads. The profile shows around 110,000 distinct CDR3 sequences, 10% to 15% of them singletons. The V segment lost 4 bases and the J segment 3 bases; nucleotides outside the gene matches: 0. This CDR3 has 14 residues. The germline CDR1 and CDR2 sequences are SNHLY and FYNNEI. The source material was PBMCs, sampled at follow-up. This sequence was found in a male donor with early-stage non-small cell lung cancer. V and J are TRBV2 and TRBJ2-6; 7 bases are shared with TRBD2. The CDR3 spells CASSASGGANVLTF. Here the CDR3 DNA reads TGTGCCAGCAGTGCTAGCGGTGGGGCCAACGTCCTGACTTTC.